This T cell receptor (beta chain) is drawn from a study of follicular helper T cells after annual influenza vaccination. Overall study: Across the 2013-2014, 2014-2015 and 2015-2016 vaccination seasons, some subjects were resampled. Regarding the study as a whole: Plasmablast frequency change correlated with clonality change in ICOS+CD38+ cTfh.

Comments on this clone: Its target is not known.

Clones were read by immunoSEQ multiplex PCR, and TCRdb kept only the in-frame ones, dropping some. The sample records about 11,000 clones, over 65% being singletons. As for time point: 2014-2015 season, pre-vaccination. Adults were given seasonal inactivated influenza vaccine, and blood CD4 subsets were sorted before and after vaccination. The V gene's germline CDR1 is SGHTA and CDR2 FQGNSA. The germline V and J ends were trimmed by 2 bases and 3 bases, with 22 bases remaining between them. The CDR3 runs 18 residues. Sequencing used CXCR5- memory CD4+ T cells sorted from blood, obtained on the day of influenza vaccination. V gene TRBV7-2 combines with J gene TRBJ1-1; D may be TRBD1 (6 bases). The sequence was collected from an adult who received the influenza vaccine. The CDR3: CASSLTPPGQLPHTEAFF. The CDR3 nucleotides are TGTGCCAGCAGCTTAACCCCCCCCGGACAGCTCCCCCACACTGAAGCTTTCTTT.